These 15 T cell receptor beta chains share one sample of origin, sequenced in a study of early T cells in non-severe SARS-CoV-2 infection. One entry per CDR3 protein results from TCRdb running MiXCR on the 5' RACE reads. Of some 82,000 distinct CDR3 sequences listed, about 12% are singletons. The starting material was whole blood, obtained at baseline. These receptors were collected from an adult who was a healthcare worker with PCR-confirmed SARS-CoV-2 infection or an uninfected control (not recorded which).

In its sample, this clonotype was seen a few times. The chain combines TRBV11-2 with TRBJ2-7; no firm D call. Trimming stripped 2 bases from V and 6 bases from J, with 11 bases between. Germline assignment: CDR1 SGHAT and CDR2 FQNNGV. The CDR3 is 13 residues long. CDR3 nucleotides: TGTGCCAGCAGCTTACCGGCAGCCCGCGAGCAGTACTTC. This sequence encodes CASSLPAAREQYF. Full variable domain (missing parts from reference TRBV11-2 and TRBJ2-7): EAGVAQSPRYKIIEKRQSVAFWCNPISGHATLYWYQQILGQGPKLLIQFQNNGVVDDSQLPKDRFSAERLKGVDSTLKIQPAKLEDSAVYLCASSLPAAREQYFGPGTRLTVT.

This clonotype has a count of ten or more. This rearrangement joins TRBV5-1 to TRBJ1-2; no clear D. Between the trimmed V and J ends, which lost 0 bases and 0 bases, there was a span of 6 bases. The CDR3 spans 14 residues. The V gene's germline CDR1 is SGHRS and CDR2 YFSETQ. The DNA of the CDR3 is TGCGCCAGCAGCTTGGAGGGTCCTAACTATGGCTACACCTTC. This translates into CASSLEGPNYGYTF.

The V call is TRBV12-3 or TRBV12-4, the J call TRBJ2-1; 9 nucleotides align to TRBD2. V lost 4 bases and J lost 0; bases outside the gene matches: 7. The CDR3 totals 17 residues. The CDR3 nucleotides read TGTGCCAGCAGTTCAAAAGGACTAGCGAGCTCCTACAATGAGCAGTTCTTC. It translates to CASSSKGLASSYNEQFF.

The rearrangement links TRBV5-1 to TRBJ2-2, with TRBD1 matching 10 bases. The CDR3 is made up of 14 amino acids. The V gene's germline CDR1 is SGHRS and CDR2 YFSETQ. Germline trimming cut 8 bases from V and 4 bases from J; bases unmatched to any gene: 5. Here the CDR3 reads CASSGTGATGELFF. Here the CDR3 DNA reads TGCGCCAGTTCCGGGACAGGGGCCACCGGGGAGCTGTTTTTT.

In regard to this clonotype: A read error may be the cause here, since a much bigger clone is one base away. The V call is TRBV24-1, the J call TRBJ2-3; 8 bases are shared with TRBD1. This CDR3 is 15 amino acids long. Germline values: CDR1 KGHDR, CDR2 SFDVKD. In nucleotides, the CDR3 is TGTGCCTCCAGTGATTCGGTCCCACAGGGGGACACGCAGTATTTT. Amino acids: CASSDSVPQGDTQYF.

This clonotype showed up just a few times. The CDR3 DNA is TGCGCCAGCACTTCGGACAGGGGGCATAACGGGGAGCTGTTTTTT. The encoded protein is CASTSDRGHNGELFF. The rearrangement links TRBV5-1 to TRBJ2-2; 11 bases match TRBD1. The V gene end was trimmed by 6 bases and the J gene end by 7 bases; junction bases not matched to a gene: 8. There are 15 residues in the CDR3. Germline V gives CDR1 SGHRS, CDR2 YFSETQ.

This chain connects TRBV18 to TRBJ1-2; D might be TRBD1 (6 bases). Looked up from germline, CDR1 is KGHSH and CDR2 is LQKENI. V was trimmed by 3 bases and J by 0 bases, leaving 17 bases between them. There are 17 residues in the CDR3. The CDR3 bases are TGTGCCAGCTCACCTTTGGGCAGGGGCCAAGCTAACTATGGCTACACCTTC. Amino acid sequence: CASSPLGRGQANYGYTF. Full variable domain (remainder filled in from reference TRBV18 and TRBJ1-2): NAGVMQNPRHLVRRRGQEARLRCSPMKGHSHVYWYRQLPEEGLKFMVYLQKENIIDESGMPKERFSAEFPKEGPSILRIQQVVRGDSAAYFCASSPLGRGQANYGYTFGSGTRLTVV.

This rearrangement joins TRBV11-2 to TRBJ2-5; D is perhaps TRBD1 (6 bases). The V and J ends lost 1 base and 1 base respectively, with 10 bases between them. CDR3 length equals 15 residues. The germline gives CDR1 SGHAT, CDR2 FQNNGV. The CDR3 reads CASSLGQGPQETQYF. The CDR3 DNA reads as TGTGCCAGCAGCTTAGGGCAGGGGCCCCAAGAGACCCAGTACTTC.

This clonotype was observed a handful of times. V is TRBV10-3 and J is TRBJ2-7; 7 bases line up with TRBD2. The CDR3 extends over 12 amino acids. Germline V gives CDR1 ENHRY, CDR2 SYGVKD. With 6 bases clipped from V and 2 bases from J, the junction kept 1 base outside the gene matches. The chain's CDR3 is CAISLAAYEQYF. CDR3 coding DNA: TGTGCCATCAGCCTAGCGGCCTACGAGCAGTACTTC.

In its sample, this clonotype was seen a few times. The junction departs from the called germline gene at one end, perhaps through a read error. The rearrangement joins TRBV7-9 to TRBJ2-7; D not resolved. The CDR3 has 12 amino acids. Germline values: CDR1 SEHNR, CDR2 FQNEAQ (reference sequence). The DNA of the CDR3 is TGTGCCAGCAGCCGTGCAAACTACGGGCAGTACTTC. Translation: CASSRANYGQYF.

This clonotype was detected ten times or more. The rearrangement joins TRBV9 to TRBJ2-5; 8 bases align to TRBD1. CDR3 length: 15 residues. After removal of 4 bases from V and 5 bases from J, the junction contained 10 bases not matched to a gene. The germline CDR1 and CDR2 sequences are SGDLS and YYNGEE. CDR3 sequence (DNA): TGTGCCAGCAGCTGGACAGGGTCTGTGGGGGAGACCCAGTACTTC. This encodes CASSWTGSVGETQYF.

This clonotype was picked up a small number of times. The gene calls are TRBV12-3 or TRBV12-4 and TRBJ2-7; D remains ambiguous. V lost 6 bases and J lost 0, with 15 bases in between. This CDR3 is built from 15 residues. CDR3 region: CASREGVTASYEQYF. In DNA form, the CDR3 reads TGTGCCAGCAGGGAAGGTGTTACTGCCTCCTACGAGCAGTACTTC.

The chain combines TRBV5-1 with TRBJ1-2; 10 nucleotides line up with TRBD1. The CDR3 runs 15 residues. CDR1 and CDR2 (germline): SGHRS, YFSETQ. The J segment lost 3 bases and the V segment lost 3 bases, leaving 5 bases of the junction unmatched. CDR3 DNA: TGCGCCAGCAGCTGGGGACAGGGGTTTGACTATGGCTACACCTTC. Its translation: CASSWGQGFDYGYTF.

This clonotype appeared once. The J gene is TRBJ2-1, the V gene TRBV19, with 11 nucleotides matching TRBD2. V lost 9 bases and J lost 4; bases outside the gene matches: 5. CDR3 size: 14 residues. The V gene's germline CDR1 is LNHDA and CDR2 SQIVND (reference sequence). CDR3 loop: CASTGLADYNEQFF. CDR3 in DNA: TGTGCCAGCACGGGACTAGCGGATTACAATGAGCAGTTCTTC. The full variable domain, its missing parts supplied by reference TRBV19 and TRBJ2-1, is DGGITQSPKYLFRKEGQNVTLSCEQNLNHDAMYWYRQDPGQGLRLIYYSQIVNDFQKGDIAEGYSVSREKKESFPLTVTSAQKNPTAFYLCASTGLADYNEQFFGPGTRLTVL.

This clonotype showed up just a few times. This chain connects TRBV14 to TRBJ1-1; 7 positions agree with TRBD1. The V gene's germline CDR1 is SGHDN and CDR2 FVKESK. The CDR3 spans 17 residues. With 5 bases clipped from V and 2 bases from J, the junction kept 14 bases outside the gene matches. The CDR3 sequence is CASSSRPGTVTNTEAFF. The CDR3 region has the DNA TGTGCCAGCAGCTCCCGTCCCGGGACAGTTACAAACACTGAAGCTTTCTTT.